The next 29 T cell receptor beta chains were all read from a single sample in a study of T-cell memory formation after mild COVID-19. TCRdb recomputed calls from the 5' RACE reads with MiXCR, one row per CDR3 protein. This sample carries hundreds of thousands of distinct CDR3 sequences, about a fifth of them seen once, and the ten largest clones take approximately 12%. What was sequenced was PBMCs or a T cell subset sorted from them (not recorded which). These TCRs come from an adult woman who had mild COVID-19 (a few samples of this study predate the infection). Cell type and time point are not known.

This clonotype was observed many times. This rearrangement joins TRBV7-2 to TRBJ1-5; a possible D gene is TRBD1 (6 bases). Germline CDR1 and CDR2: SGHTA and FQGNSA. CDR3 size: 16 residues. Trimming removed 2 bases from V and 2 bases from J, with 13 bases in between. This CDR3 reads CASSLRGGAGNQPQHF. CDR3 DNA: TGTGCCAGCAGCTTAAGGGGGGGGGCTGGCAATCAGCCCCAGCATTTT.

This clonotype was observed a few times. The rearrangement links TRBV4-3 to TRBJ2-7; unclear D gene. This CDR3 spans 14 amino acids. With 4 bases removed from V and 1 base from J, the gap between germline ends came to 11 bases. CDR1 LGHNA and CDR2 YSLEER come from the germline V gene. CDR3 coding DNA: TGCGCCAGCAGCCTGAGCGACAAGTCCTACGAGCAGTACTTC. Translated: CASSLSDKSYEQYF.

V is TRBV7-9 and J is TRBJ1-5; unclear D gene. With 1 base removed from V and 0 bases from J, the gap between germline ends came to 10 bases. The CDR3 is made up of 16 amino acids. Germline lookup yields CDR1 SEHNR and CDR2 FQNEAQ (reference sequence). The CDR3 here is CASSLEWGISNQPQHF. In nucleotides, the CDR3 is TGTGCCAGCAGCTTAGAGTGGGGAATTAGCAATCAGCCCCAGCATTTT.

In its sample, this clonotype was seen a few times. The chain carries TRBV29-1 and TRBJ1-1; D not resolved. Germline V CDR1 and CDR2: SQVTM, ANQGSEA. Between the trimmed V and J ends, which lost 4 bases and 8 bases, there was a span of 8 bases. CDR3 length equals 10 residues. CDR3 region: CSVAGQEAFF. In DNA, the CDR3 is TGCAGCGTTGCCGGCCAAGAAGCTTTCTTT. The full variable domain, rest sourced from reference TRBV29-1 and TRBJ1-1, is SAVISQKPSRDICQRGTSLTIQCQVDSQVTMMFWYRQQPGQSLTLIATANQGSEATYESGFVIDKFPISRPNLTFSTLTVSNMSPEDSSIYLCSVAGQEAFFGQGTRLTVV.

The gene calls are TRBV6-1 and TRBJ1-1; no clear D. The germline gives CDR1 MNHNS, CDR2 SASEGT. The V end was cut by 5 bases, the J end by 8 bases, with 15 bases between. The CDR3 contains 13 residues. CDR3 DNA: TGTGCCAGCAGTCCCCTACGTAAGGTGGAAGCTTTCTTT. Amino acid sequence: CASSPLRKVEAFF.

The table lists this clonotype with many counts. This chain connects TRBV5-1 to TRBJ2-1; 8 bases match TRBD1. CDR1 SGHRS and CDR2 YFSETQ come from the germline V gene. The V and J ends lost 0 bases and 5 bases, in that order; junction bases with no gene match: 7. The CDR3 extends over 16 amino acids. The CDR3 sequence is CASSLDFRGPHNEQFF. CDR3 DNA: TGCGCCAGCAGCTTGGATTTCAGGGGGCCACACAATGAGCAGTTCTTC.

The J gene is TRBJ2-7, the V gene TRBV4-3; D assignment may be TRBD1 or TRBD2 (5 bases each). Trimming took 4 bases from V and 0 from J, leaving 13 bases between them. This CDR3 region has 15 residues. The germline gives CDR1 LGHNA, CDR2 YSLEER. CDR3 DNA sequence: TGCGCCAGCAGCCTAGGAGCAGGGACCTCCTACGAGCAGTACTTC. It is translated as CASSLGAGTSYEQYF.

The chain's CDR3 is CASSSRGAPNYGYTF. In nucleotides, the CDR3 is TGTGCCAGCAGTTCTCGGGGGGCACCCAACTATGGCTACACCTTC. The rearrangement joins TRBV27 to TRBJ1-2; D perhaps matches TRBD1 (6 bases). V dropped 4 bases and J dropped 2 bases, with 14 bases sitting between them. Germline CDR1 is MNHEY and CDR2 is SMNVEV (reference sequence). CDR3 size: 15 residues.

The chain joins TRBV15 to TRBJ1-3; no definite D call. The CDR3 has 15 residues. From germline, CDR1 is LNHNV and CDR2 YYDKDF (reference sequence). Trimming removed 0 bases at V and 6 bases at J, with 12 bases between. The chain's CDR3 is CATSRDTFFENTIYF. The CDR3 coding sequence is TGTGCCACCAGCAGAGATACATTTTTTGAAAACACCATATATTTT.

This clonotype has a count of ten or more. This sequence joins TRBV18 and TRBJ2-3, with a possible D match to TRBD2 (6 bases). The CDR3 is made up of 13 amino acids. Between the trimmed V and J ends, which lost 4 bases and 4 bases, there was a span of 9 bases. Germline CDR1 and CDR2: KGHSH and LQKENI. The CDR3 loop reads CASSLAGSDTQYF. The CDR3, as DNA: TGTGCCAGCTCACTGGCGGGGTCAGATACGCAGTATTTT.

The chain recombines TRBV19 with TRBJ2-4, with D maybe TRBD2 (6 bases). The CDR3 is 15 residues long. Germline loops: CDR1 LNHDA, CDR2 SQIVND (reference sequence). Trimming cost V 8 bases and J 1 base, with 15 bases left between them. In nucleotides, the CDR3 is TGTGCCAGTCTCGGAGGAGGGAAGGCCAAAAACATTCAGTACTTC. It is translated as CASLGGGKAKNIQYF.

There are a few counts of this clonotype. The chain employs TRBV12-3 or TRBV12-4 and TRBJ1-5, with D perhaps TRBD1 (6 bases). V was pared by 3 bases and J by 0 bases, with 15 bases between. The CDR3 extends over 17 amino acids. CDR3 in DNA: TGTGCCAGCAGTTTCTGGGACACAATCCTTAGCAATCAGCCCCAGCATTTT. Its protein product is CASSFWDTILSNQPQHF.

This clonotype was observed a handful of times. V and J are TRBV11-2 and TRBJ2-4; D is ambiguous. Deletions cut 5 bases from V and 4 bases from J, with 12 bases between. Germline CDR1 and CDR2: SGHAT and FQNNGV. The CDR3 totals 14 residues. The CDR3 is CASSGPASKNIQYF. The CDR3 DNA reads TGTGCCAGCAGCGGACCAGCAAGTAAAAACATTCAGTACTTC. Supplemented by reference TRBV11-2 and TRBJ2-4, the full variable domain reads EAGVAQSPRYKIIEKRQSVAFWCNPISGHATLYWYQQILGQGPKLLIQFQNNGVVDDSQLPKDRFSAERLKGVDSTLKIQPAKLEDSAVYLCASSGPASKNIQYFGAGTRLSVL.

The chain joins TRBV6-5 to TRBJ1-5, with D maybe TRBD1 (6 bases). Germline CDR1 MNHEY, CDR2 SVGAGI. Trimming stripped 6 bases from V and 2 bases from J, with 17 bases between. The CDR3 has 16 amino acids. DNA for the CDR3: TGTGCCAGCAGGGGAACAACAGGGCGCGGCAATCAGCCCCAGCATTTT. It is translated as CASRGTTGRGNQPQHF.

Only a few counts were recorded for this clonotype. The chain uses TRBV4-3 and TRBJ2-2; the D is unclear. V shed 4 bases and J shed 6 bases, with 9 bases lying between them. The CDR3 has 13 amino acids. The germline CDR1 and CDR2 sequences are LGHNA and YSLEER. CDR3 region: CASSLRFAGELFF. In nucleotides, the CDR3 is TGCGCCAGCAGCCTCCGATTCGCCGGGGAGCTGTTTTTT.

DNA for the CDR3: TGTGCCAGCAGCGTAGCCAGCGGGGGGCTGAATGAGCAGTTCTTC. As protein: CASSVASGGLNEQFF. The chain carries TRBV9 and TRBJ2-1; 9 nucleotides agree with TRBD2. CDR3 length: 15 amino acids. The V and J ends lost 0 bases and 7 bases, in that order; junction bases with no gene match: 5. Per germline, CDR1 SGDLS and CDR2 YYNGEE.

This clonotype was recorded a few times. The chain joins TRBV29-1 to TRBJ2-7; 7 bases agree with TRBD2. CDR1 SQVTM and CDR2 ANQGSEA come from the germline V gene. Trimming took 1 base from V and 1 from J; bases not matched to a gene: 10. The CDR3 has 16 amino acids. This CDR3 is CSVEGPREGRSYEQYF. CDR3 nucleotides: TGCAGCGTTGAAGGACCCAGGGAGGGTAGATCCTACGAGCAGTACTTC.

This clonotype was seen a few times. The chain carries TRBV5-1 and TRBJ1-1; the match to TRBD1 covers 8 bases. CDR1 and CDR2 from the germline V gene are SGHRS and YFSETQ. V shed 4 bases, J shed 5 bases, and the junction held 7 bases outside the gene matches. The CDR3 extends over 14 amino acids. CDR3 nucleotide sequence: TGCGCCAGCAGCAACCGGGACAGGAGTACTGAAGCTTTCTTT. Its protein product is CASSNRDRSTEAFF.

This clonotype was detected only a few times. CDR3 sequence reads: CASSLEGGLTYEQYF. The CDR3 nucleotides are TGTGCCAGCAGCTTAGAGGGCGGACTAACCTACGAGCAGTACTTC. J is TRBJ2-7 and V is TRBV7-8; D may be TRBD2 (6 bases). Per the germline V gene, CDR1 is SGHVS and CDR2 is FQNEAQ. The V and J ends lost 1 base and 2 bases respectively, with 12 bases between them. The CDR3 has 15 amino acids. Full variable domain (remainder filled in from reference TRBV7-8 and TRBJ2-7): GAGVSQSPRYKVAKRGQDVALRCDPISGHVSLFWYQQALGQGPEFLTYFQNEAQLDKSGLPSDRFFAERPEGSVSTLKIQRTQQEDSAVYLCASSLEGGLTYEQYFGPGTRLTVT.

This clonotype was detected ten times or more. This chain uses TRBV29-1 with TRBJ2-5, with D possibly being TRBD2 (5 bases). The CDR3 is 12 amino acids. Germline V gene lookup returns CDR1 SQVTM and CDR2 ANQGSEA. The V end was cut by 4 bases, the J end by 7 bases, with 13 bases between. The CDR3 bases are TGCAGCGTTGGGGCCCCAGAGGGGACCCAGTACTTC. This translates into CSVGAPEGTQYF.

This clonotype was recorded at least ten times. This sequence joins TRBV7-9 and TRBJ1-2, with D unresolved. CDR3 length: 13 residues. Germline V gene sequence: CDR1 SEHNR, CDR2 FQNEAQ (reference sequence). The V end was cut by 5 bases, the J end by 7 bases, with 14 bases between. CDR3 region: CASSRPGSAGYTF. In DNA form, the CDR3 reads TGTGCCAGCAGCCGCCCCGGATCGGCTGGCTACACCTTC.

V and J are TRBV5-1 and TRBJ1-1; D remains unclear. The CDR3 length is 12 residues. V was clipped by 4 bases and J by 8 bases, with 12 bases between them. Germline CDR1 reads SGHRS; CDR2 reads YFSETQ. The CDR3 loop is CASSATNGEAFF. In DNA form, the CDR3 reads TGCGCCAGCAGCGCCACAAATGGGGAAGCTTTCTTT.

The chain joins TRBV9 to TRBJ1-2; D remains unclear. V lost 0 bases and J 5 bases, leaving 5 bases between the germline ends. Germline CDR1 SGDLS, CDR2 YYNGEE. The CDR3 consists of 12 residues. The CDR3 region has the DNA TGTGCCAGCAGCGTAGACAGTTATGGCTACACCTTC. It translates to CASSVDSYGYTF.

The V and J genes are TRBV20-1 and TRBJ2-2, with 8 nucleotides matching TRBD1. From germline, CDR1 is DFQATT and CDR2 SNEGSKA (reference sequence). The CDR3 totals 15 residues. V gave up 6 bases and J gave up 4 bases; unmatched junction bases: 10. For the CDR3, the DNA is TGCAGTGCCCCGTCAGGGGGCGCGGGCACCGGGGAGCTGTTTTTT. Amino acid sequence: CSAPSGGAGTGELFF.

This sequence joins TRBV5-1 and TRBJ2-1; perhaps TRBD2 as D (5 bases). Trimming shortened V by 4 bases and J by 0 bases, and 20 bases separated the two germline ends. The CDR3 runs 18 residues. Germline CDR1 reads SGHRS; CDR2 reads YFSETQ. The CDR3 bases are TGCGCCAGCAGCGACACCACGGGAACAGTTAGCTCCTACAATGAGCAGTTCTTC. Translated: CASSDTTGTVSSYNEQFF.

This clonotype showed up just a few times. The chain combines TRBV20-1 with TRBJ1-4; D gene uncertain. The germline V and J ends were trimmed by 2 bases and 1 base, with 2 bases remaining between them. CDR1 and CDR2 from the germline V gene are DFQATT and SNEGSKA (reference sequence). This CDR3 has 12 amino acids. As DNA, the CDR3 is TGCAGTGCTAGAAGAACTAATGAAAAACTGTTTTTT. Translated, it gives CSARRTNEKLFF.

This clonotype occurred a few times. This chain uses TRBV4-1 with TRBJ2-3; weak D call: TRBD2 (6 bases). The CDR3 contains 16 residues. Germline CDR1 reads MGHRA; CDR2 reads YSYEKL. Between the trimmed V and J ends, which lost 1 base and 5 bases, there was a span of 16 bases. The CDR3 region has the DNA TGCGCCAGCAGCCAAGGGGACTCCCCCCCTGGAGATACGCAGTATTTT. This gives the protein CASSQGDSPPGDTQYF.

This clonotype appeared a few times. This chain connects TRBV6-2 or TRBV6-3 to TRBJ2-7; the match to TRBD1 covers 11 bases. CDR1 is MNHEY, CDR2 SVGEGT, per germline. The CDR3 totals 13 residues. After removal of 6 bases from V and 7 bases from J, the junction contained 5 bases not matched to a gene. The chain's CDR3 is CASSQDRGLEQYF. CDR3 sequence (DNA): TGTGCCAGCAGCCAGGACAGGGGGCTGGAGCAGTACTTC.

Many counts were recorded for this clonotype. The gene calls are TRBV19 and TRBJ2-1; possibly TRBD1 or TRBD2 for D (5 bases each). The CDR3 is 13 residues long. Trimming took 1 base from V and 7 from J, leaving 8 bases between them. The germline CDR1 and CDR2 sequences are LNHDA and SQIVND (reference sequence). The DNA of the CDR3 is TGTGCCAGTAGTATAGCGGGGCGGAATGAGCAGTTCTTC. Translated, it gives CASSIAGRNEQFF.